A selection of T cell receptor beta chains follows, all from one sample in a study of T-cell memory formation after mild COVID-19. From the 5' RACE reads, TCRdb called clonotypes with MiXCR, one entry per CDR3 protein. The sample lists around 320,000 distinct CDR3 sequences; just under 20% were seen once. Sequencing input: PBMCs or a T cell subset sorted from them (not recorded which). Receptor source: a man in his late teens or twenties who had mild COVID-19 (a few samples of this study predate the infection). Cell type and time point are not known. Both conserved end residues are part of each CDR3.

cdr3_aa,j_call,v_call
CASSQDYVPYEQYF,TRBJ2-7,TRBV4-2
CASSQRVQGANEQYF,TRBJ2-7,TRBV4-1
CASSLALGTPSPLHF,TRBJ1-6,TRBV7-2
CASSKGENTEAFF,TRBJ1-1,TRBV21-1
CASSSRPGPRNEQFF,TRBJ2-1,TRBV7-2
CASSPVMRGASTDTQYF,TRBJ2-3,TRBV7-2
CSARDLHTDRYGYTF,TRBJ1-2,TRBV20-1
CASSQEDRYYQPQHF,TRBJ1-5,TRBV4-1
CASSDRDRGHGYTF,TRBJ1-2,TRBV6-2/TRBV6-3
CASSLPIPGTPGTVYTDTQYF,TRBJ2-3,TRBV7-8
CASSQDSLNPVRGYTF,TRBJ1-2,TRBV4-3
CASSPDQGEYGQPQHF,TRBJ1-5,TRBV18
CSVDRDTEAFF,TRBJ1-1,TRBV29-1
CASSLDRGPSNIQYF,TRBJ2-4,TRBV7-9
CASSFLQGGSQPQHF,TRBJ1-5,TRBV28
CASSLGRDKNIQYF,TRBJ2-4,TRBV5-1
CASSKQEYNEQFF,TRBJ2-1,TRBV7-9
CASSEGAGAVEQFF,TRBJ2-1,TRBV5-1
CASSLSALTPTDTQYF,TRBJ2-3,TRBV5-1
CASSLKSAYEQYF,TRBJ2-7,TRBV27
CAISDPSGGQETQYF,TRBJ2-5,TRBV10-3
CSVPGGGISDTQYF,TRBJ2-3,TRBV29-1
CASTTVATNEKLFF,TRBJ1-4,TRBV12-3/TRBV12-4
CASSVGKRGTGELFF,TRBJ2-2,TRBV2
CASSSPLAPTDTQYF,TRBJ2-3,TRBV7-3
CASSLVPASGNTIYF,TRBJ1-3,TRBV5-1
CASSYDRSGLNEQYF,TRBJ2-7,TRBV5-1
CASSFPDRDEKLFF,TRBJ1-4,TRBV12-3/TRBV12-4
CASRPSIGQPPHLDTQYF,TRBJ2-3,TRBV12-3/TRBV12-4
CASSLAGGGWNTIYF,TRBJ1-3,TRBV7-9
CASSPGGQGGGETQYF,TRBJ2-5,TRBV18
CASSAETGTGSGNTIYF,TRBJ1-3,TRBV7-9
CASSAKNTGELFF,TRBJ2-2,TRBV28
CASSLGLAATDTQYF,TRBJ2-3,TRBV7-3
CSVGTGGYGYTF,TRBJ1-2,TRBV29-1
CASSRPVGELFF,TRBJ2-2,TRBV18
CSAHQLETGRREQYF,TRBJ2-7,TRBV20-1
CASVATHEQFF,TRBJ2-1,TRBV12-3/TRBV12-4
CASSPGGQGVSPQHF,TRBJ1-5,TRBV12-3/TRBV12-4
CASGDVSGGDTGELFF,TRBJ2-2,TRBV7-9
CASSQAQGSGELFF,TRBJ2-2,TRBV4-2
CASQTGDQDTQYF,TRBJ2-3,TRBV6-6
CASSGTDFYGYTF,TRBJ1-2,TRBV7-9
CASKAPGVGWETQYF,TRBJ2-5,TRBV12-3/TRBV12-4
CASRGRTQETQYF,TRBJ2-5,TRBV7-2
CASSQWDSTGLF,TRBJ1-1,TRBV7-9
CASSQVYGGTEAFF,TRBJ1-1,TRBV4-2
CASSYSFRDKNIQYF,TRBJ2-4,TRBV11-1
CASSFRAPNTEAFF,TRBJ1-1,TRBV12-3/TRBV12-4
CASTPTGNGNIQYF,TRBJ2-4,TRBV12-3/TRBV12-4
CASSPDSGNTIYF,TRBJ1-3,TRBV5-1